One and the same sample provided the 2 T cell receptor beta chains below, sequenced in a study of tumor-infiltrating lymphocytes in localized non-small cell lung cancer. The protocol was immunoSEQ multiplex PCR, while the TCRdb copy is restricted to in-frame clones and leaves out a portion. The repertoire consists of around 13,000 clones, with 68% occurring once and the leading ten covering about a tenth. Sequencing used uninvolved lung tissue not adjacent to the tumor. Every receptor here comes from a human donor with non-small cell lung cancer.

The V gene is TRBV30, the J gene TRBJ1-1; D gene ambiguous. V was cut by 4 bases and J by 0 bases, with 9 bases left in between. The CDR3 length is 13 residues. Germline V gene lookup returns CDR1 GTSNPN and CDR2 SVGIG (reference sequence). CDR3: CAWNNGMNTEAFF. As DNA, the CDR3 is TGTGCCTGGAACAACGGAATGAACACTGAAGCTTTCTTT.

This rearrangement joins TRBV19 to TRBJ2-5, with TRBD1 matching 7 bases. The CDR3 loop spans 16 amino acids. Germline CDR1 LNHDA, CDR2 SQIVND (reference sequence). The trim removed 7 bases at V and 5 bases at J, leaving 16 bases unmatched. The CDR3 loop is CASTLRGRGTGETQYF. The DNA of the CDR3 is TGTGCCAGTACCCTTCGGGGCAGGGGGACGGGGGAGACCCAGTACTTC.